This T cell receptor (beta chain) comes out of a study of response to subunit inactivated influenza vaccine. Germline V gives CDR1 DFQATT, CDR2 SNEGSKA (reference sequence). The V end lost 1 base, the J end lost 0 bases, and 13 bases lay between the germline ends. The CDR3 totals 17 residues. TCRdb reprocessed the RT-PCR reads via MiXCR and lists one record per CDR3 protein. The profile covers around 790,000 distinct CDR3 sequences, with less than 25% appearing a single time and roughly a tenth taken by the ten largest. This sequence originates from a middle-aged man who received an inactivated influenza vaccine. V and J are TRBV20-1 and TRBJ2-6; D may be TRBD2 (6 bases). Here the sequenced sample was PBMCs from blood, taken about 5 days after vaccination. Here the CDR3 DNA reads TGCAGTGCTAGAGCGGGCGGGGCCCTCTCTGGGGCCAACGTCCTGACTTTC. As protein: CSARAGGALSGANVLTF.